The clone carrying this TCR beta chain was observed a few times. The antigen is unknown. MiXCR was run by TCRdb on the 5' RACE reads, yielding one entry per CDR3 protein. This sample has a few hundred thousand distinct CDR3 sequences, with around 6.8% found just once. This entry is derived from a study of T cells after yellow fever vaccination. Overall study findings and caveats: Bulk-population clonotypes that are abundant could appear as contaminants in FACS-sorted repertoires. Weaker overall, the secondary response nonetheless peaked faster (day 5 versus 15).

The CDR3 length is 15 residues. The germline V gene encodes CDR1 SNHLY and CDR2 FYNNEI. Trimming took 6 bases from V and 9 from J, leaving 18 bases between them. The chain couples TRBV2 to TRBJ1-6, with D maybe TRBD1 (5 bases). The sequencing here drew on PBMCs, taken roughly 45 days after the first yellow fever vaccination. The TCR sequence derives from a man aged 18 to 30 who received the YFV17D yellow fever vaccine. The chain's CDR3 is CASSDGGTGRSPLHF. DNA of the CDR3: TGTGCCAGCAGCGATGGGGGGACGGGCCGTTCACCCCTCCACTTT.